These 27 T cell receptor beta chains originate from one sample sequenced in a study of graft-versus-host responses after intestinal transplantation. Here immunoSEQ multiplex PCR was the method, and the copy in TCRdb shows in-frame clones only, minus some. The sample has approximately 58,000 clones, about 90% seen once. This specimen was PBMCs, taken 26 days after transplant. Receptors were obtained from a human patient who received an intestinal transplant, so some T cells may come from the graft donor.

As regards this clone: At one end, the junction sequence differs from germline, possibly due to a read error. This sequence joins TRBV29-1 and TRBJ2-1; 10 nucleotides line up with TRBD2. CDR3 length: 14 amino acids. Germline CDR1 and CDR2: SQVTM and ANQGSEA. This CDR3 reads CSGELAGPDFEQFF. The CDR3 DNA reads TGCAGCGGTGAACTAGCGGGACCGGACTTTGAGCAGTTCTTC.

This chain joins TRBV11-2 and TRBJ1-1; 7 bases align to TRBD1. Germline V gene sequence: CDR1 SGHAT, CDR2 FQNNGV. The CDR3 runs 15 residues. V was pared by 5 bases and J by 0 bases, with 6 bases of the junction left unmatched. The CDR3 here is CASSPRQGLNTEAFF. Written as DNA, the CDR3 is TGTGCCAGCAGCCCCCGACAGGGTCTGAACACTGAAGCTTTCTTT.

The rearrangement joins TRBV5-1 to TRBJ2-7; 8 positions agree with TRBD2. CDR3 length: 20 residues. Germline values: CDR1 SGHRS, CDR2 YFSETQ. V shed 0 bases, J shed 0 bases, and the junction held 17 bases outside the gene matches. CDR3 region: CASSLGPRRSGGQSSYEQYF. The CDR3 DNA is TGCGCCAGCAGCTTGGGCCCCCGTAGAAGCGGGGGTCAGTCCTCCTACGAGCAGTACTTC.

This chain uses TRBV27 with TRBJ1-1, with 11 bases aligning to TRBD1. Germline V gene data show CDR1 as MNHEY and CDR2 as SMNVEV (reference sequence). The CDR3 runs to 13 residues. V lost 3 bases to trimming and J lost 10 bases; unmatched junction nucleotides: 4. Here the CDR3 reads CASSFGQGAGAFF. The CDR3 nucleotides read TGTGCCAGCAGTTTTGGACAGGGGGCAGGAGCTTTCTTT.

The chain recombines TRBV28 with TRBJ2-3; 7 bases map to TRBD2. CDR1 and CDR2 from the germline V gene are MDHEN and SYDVKM. J lost 2 bases, V lost 5 bases, and 4 bases had no gene match. The CDR3 sequence is 14 residues long. The CDR3 region has the DNA TGTGCCAGCAGTGTCGGGGGGAACACAGATACGCAGTATTTT. This translates into CASSVGGNTDTQYF.

For the CDR3, the DNA is TGCGCCAGCAGCTTGGTTTTATCGGGCAATGAGCAGTTCTTC. Translated: CASSLVLSGNEQFF. V usage is TRBV5-1 and J usage is TRBJ2-1; no clear D gene. Trimming stripped 0 bases from V and 6 bases from J, with 10 bases between. This CDR3 region has 14 residues. Germline CDR1 is SGHRS and CDR2 is YFSETQ.

The V call is TRBV19, the J call TRBJ1-2, with TRBD1 identical over 7 bases. CDR3 length equals 15 residues. V gave up 3 bases and J gave up 1 base; unmatched junction bases: 5. Per the germline V gene, CDR1 is LNHDA and CDR2 is SQIVND (reference sequence). This CDR3 reads CASSIHRDSNYGYTF. The CDR3 DNA follows: TGTGCCAGTAGTATCCACCGGGACAGTAACTATGGCTACACCTTC.

The genes are TRBV19 and TRBJ2-7; no definite D call. CDR3 length equals 13 residues. V lost 1 base, J lost 3 bases, and 7 bases lay in between. The V gene's germline CDR1 is LNHDA and CDR2 SQIVND (reference sequence). The CDR3 DNA sequence: TGTGCCAGTAGTATAGGACACCTCTACGAGCAGTACTTC. Translating it yields CASSIGHLYEQYF.

In DNA, the CDR3 is TGTGCCAGCAGTCCTGAGTTAAACACTGAAGCTTTCTTT. Translated, it gives CASSPELNTEAFF. This chain uses TRBV28 with TRBJ1-1; D gene uncertain. From germline, CDR1 is MDHEN and CDR2 SYDVKM. CDR3 length: 13 residues. The ends were cut back, 5 bases at V and 2 bases at J, with 9 bases in the middle.

This clone came up once. This chain links TRBV27 with TRBJ2-2, with 12 bases fitting TRBD2. With 6 bases clipped from V and 4 bases from J, the junction kept 9 bases outside the gene matches. Germline-derived CDR1 and CDR2 are MNHEY and SMNVEV (reference sequence). This CDR3 has 17 amino acids. CDR3 region: CASSPWLAGGPTGELFF. The CDR3 region has the DNA TGTGCCAGCAGCCCCTGGCTAGCGGGGGGGCCCACCGGGGAGCTGTTTTTT.

The chain links TRBV5-6 to TRBJ2-7; D perhaps matches TRBD2 (6 bases). Germline CDR1 is SGHDT and CDR2 is YYEEEE. The CDR3 contains 14 residues. Trimming cost V 3 bases and J 1 base, with 11 bases left between them. The chain's CDR3 is CASSSGGSSYEQYF. Written as DNA, the CDR3 is TGTGCCAGCAGCTCCGGGGGTAGTTCCTACGAGCAGTACTTC.

The CDR3: CASSLDPFYEQYF. The CDR3 nucleotides read TGTGCCAGCTCTCTAGACCCATTCTACGAGCAGTACTTC. The chain recombines TRBV18 with TRBJ2-7, with D unresolved. Trimming removed 6 bases at V and 3 bases at J, with 12 bases between. Germline assignment: CDR1 KGHSH and CDR2 LQKENI. CDR3 length equals 13 residues.

In this sample, this clone turned up once. The J gene is TRBJ2-7, the V gene TRBV7-8, with 7 bases fitting TRBD2. The CDR3 extends over 15 amino acids. Unmatched junction bases numbered 8, after V lost 1 base and J lost 5 bases. CDR1 and CDR2 (germline): SGHVS, FQNEAQ. The CDR3 region has the DNA TGTGCCAGCAGCTTAGTCGCGGGAGTGGACCACGAGCAGTACTTC. It encodes CASSLVAGVDHEQYF.

This chain links TRBV5-5 with TRBJ2-1; possibly TRBD2 for D (6 bases). The CDR3 covers 12 residues. Germline CDR1 SGHKS, CDR2 YYEKEE (reference sequence). V lost 0 bases and J 9 bases, leaving 7 bases between the germline ends. The CDR3 sequence: CASSLGGVEQFF. The CDR3 nucleotides are TGTGCCAGCAGCTTGGGGGGGGTTGAGCAGTTCTTC. Drawing the rest from reference TRBV5-5 and TRBJ2-1, the complete variable domain is DAGVTQSPTHLIKTRGQQVTLRCSPISGHKSVSWYQQVLGQGPQFIFQYYEKEERGRGNFPDRFSARQFPNYSSELNVNALLLGDSALYLCASSLGGVEQFFGPGTRLTVL.

The chain is built from TRBV5-5 and TRBJ2-7, with TRBD2 matching over 7 bases. Germline V CDR1 and CDR2: SGHKS, YYEKEE (reference sequence). The CDR3 is 15 amino acids. V dropped 2 bases and J dropped 3; count of bases not matched to a gene: 8. CDR3 DNA sequence: TGTGCCAGCAGCTTAGGACTAGTTCCCGACTACGAGCAGTACTTC. It encodes CASSLGLVPDYEQYF. The full variable domain, its missing parts supplied by reference TRBV5-5 and TRBJ2-7, is DAGVTQSPTHLIKTRGQQVTLRCSPISGHKSVSWYQQVLGQGPQFIFQYYEKEERGRGNFPDRFSARQFPNYSSELNVNALLLGDSALYLCASSLGLVPDYEQYFGPGTRLTVT.

The V gene is TRBV30, the J gene TRBJ1-1; D is unclear. V lost 4 bases, J lost 6 bases, and 12 bases lay in between. The CDR3 is 12 amino acids. Germline V gives CDR1 GTSNPN, CDR2 SVGIG (reference sequence). CDR3 protein: CAWTGGVAEAFF. The CDR3 DNA follows: TGTGCCTGGACGGGAGGAGTAGCTGAAGCTTTCTTT.

V gene TRBV6-1 combines with J gene TRBJ1-5, with TRBD1 identical over 8 bases. CDR1 is MNHNS and CDR2 is SASEGT in the germline V gene. The CDR3 totals 14 residues. The V gene end was trimmed by 4 bases and the J gene end by 5 bases; junction bases not matched to a gene: 4. The CDR3: CASSGGQDYQPQHF. The CDR3 DNA reads as TGTGCCAGCAGTGGGGGACAGGACTATCAGCCCCAGCATTTT.

The chain is built from TRBV30 and TRBJ2-2, with 7 bases lining up with TRBD1. The germline CDR1 and CDR2 sequences are GTSNPN and SVGIG (reference sequence). The V and J ends lost 0 bases and 4 bases, in that order; junction bases with no gene match: 2. This CDR3 has 14 residues. CDR3 sequence: CAWSVDRVTGELFF. The CDR3 region has the DNA TGTGCCTGGAGTGTAGACAGGGTCACCGGGGAGCTGTTTTTT.

This chain connects TRBV11-2 to TRBJ2-5, with a possible D match to TRBD1 (6 bases). The CDR3 runs 15 residues. Germline V lookup: CDR1 SGHAT, CDR2 FQNNGV. The V and J ends lost 3 bases and 2 bases respectively, with 13 bases between them. The CDR3 loop reads CASSLTWTEQETQYF. Written as DNA, the CDR3 is TGTGCCAGCAGCTTGACCTGGACAGAACAAGAGACCCAGTACTTC.

The count of this clone is one. The chain carries TRBV7-8 and TRBJ2-7; 8 nucleotides match TRBD2. CDR1 is SGHVS and CDR2 is FQNEAQ in the germline V gene. CDR3 length equals 19 residues. Trimming at V came to 0 bases and at J to 0 bases, leaving 13 bases not matched to a gene. This chain's CDR3 is CASSLAASGGGFPSYEQYV. CDR3 nucleotides: TGTGCCAGCAGCTTAGCGGCCAGTGGCGGGGGGTTCCCCTCCTACGAGCAGTACGTC.

The chain has TRBV6-5 and TRBJ2-7, with D possibly TRBD1 on 5 matching bases. The CDR3 is made up of 14 amino acids. The germline V gene has CDR1 MNHEY and CDR2 SVGAGI. V lost 0 bases to trimming and J lost 3 bases, with 9 bases between them. The CDR3 DNA reads as TGTGCCAGCAGTTACTCGAACAGGATCTACGAGCAGTACTTC. It yields the protein CASSYSNRIYEQYF.

The J gene is TRBJ2-7, the V gene TRBV10-2, with 8 bases that match TRBD1. This CDR3 has 17 residues. V shed 4 bases, J shed 5 bases, and the junction held 16 bases outside the gene matches. Germline V gives CDR1 WSHSY, CDR2 SAAADI. DNA of the CDR3: TGCGCCAGCAGTGGGCCACCCTGGACAGGGTTTCCACACGAGCAGTACTTC. It is translated as CASSGPPWTGFPHEQYF.

V and J are TRBV28 and TRBJ1-4; TRBD1 matches at 8 bases. Trimming removed 7 bases from V and 10 bases from J; junction bases left unmatched: 8. Germline-derived CDR1 and CDR2 are MDHEN and SYDVKM. CDR3 length equals 13 residues. The CDR3 sequence is CASTTGDLVKLFF. The CDR3 DNA follows: TGTGCCAGCACGACAGGGGATTTAGTAAAACTGTTTTTT.

The V gene is TRBV5-8, the J gene TRBJ1-6; D might be TRBD1 (6 bases). There are 16 residues in the CDR3. Germline CDR1 reads SGHTS; CDR2 reads YDEGEE. The V end lost 0 bases, the J end lost 3 bases, and 10 bases lay between the germline ends. The DNA of the CDR3 is TGTGCCAGCAGCTTGGACAGGGACGGCTATAATTCACCCCTCCACTTT. This encodes CASSLDRDGYNSPLHF.

This chain uses TRBV6-6 with TRBJ1-1, with D uncertain. Trimming stripped 6 bases from V and 0 bases from J, with 14 bases between. The germline CDR1 and CDR2 sequences are MNHNY and SVGAGI (reference sequence). The CDR3 has 15 amino acids. This chain's CDR3 is CASRSGETLNTEAFF. CDR3 nucleotide sequence: TGTGCCAGCAGATCTGGAGAGACCTTGAACACTGAAGCTTTCTTT.

This clone was counted a single time. This chain links TRBV5-4 with TRBJ2-3, with a possible D match to TRBD2 (6 bases). The CDR3 contains 16 residues. V dropped 4 bases and J dropped 2 bases, with 17 bases sitting between them. CDR1 is SGHNT, CDR2 YYREEE, per germline (reference sequence). CDR3 residues: CASSVGLGGNTDTQYF. Written as DNA, the CDR3 is TGTGCCAGCAGCGTTGGACTGGGAGGAAACACAGATACGCAGTATTTT. The full variable domain, completed using reference TRBV5-4 and TRBJ2-3, is ETGVTQSPTHLIKTRGQQVTLRCSSQSGHNTVSWYQQALGQGPQFIFQYYREEENGRGNFPPRFSGLQFPNYSSELNVNALELDDSALYLCASSVGLGGNTDTQYFGPGTRLTVL.

V is TRBV14 and J is TRBJ1-2; D call uncertain. The CDR3 spans 16 residues. Germline V gene data show CDR1 as SGHDN and CDR2 as FVKESK. Trimming shortened V by 5 bases and J by 4 bases, and 20 bases separated the two germline ends. DNA of the CDR3: TGTGCCAGCAGCGTCATGGAGTCTGGAAAGACCTATGGCTACACCTTC. Amino acids: CASSVMESGKTYGYTF.